This is a list of T cell receptor beta chains from one sample in a study of cytomegalovirus exposure and HLA in healthy donors. Only in-frame clones appear in the TCRdb table, and some are missing; sequencing was by immunoSEQ multiplex PCR. The table records 120,000 or so clones, roughly 75% of them present only once. Input material: PBMCs. These receptors were taken from a female donor in good health and CMV-seronegative. Both conserved end residues are part of each CDR3.

J	V	CDR3
TRBJ2-1	TRBV28	CASTWAQVIVNEQFF
TRBJ2-5	TRBV2	CASTEALAGKETQYF
TRBJ2-7	TRBV11-2	CASRRLAGVNKYF
TRBJ2-1	TRBV4-1	CASSQGGTSGRGGHEQFF
TRBJ2-7	TRBV11-2	CASSSIGRRTGVSYEQYF
TRBJ1-1	TRBV6-1	CASSEAWAGDEAFF
TRBJ2-5	TRBV5-4	CASSLGAGSSETQYF
TRBJ1-5	TRBV5-1	CASSLGQGTEPQHF
TRBJ2-3	TRBV19	CASSSGLAGGRDTQYF
TRBJ2-2	TRBV4-1	CASSHLPASGGAGDGELFF
TRBJ1-4	TRBV18	CASSPTTGDEKLFF
TRBJ2-1	TRBV14	CASSQVGPSGSYNEQFF
TRBJ2-7	TRBV11-2	CASSSGSDYEQYF
TRBJ1-1	TRBV29-1	CSALGGQGNTEAFF
TRBJ2-7	TRBV19	CASSSPGQASYEQYF
TRBJ2-3	TRBV7-2	CASSLRGLDTQYF
TRBJ2-1	TRBV7-7	CASSLVPNSYNEQFF
TRBJ2-3	TRBV10-3	CAAEGTGVTDTQYF
TRBJ2-7	TRBV27	CASSPLQGVPLDEQYF
TRBJ2-7	TRBV7-4	CASSLDGRAAYEQYF
TRBJ1-4	TRBV9	CASSAPGQGKKLFF
TRBJ2-7	TRBV7-2	CASSLELGAYEQYF
TRBJ2-1	TRBV19	CASRLDRSIHNEQFF
TRBJ2-1	TRBV7-9	CSSSPGTYNEQFF
TRBJ1-1	TRBV14	CASSSGNTEAFF
TRBJ2-1	TRBV7-9	CASSFRTGGSDEQFF
TRBJ1-1	TRBV4-2	CASSQDPRGGTEAFF
TRBJ1-6	TRBV5-6	CASSLGGSPLHF
TRBJ2-7	TRBV29-1	CSALAGRGLEQYF
TRBJ1-1	TRBV6-5	CASSYVGGTEAFF
TRBJ1-2	TRBV19	CASSSGQKYGYTF
TRBJ1-2	TRBV27	CASSPSLSAQGLYGYTF
TRBJ2-1	TRBV6-1	CASRTGNSYNEQFF
TRBJ2-3	TRBV11-2	CASSLAVDTQYF
TRBJ1-3	TRBV28	CASSDGGSGNTIYF
TRBJ1-5	TRBV4-1	CASSQDQGRGTFQPQHF
TRBJ2-7	TRBV20-1	CSATLAYEQYF
TRBJ2-1	TRBV30	CALYSTTSVSYNEQFF
TRBJ2-7	TRBV4-1	CASSLSRDTSSYEQYF
TRBJ1-5	TRBV19	CASSMGQLHQPQHF
TRBJ2-7	TRBV9	CASSVGGNSYEQYF
TRBJ2-7	TRBV2	CASSPRQGISYEQYF
TRBJ1-5	TRBV7-2	CASSLDRDGKPQHF
TRBJ1-1	TRBV19	CASSITLNTEAFF
TRBJ1-1	TRBV4-1	CATKRGVSTEAFF
TRBJ1-6	TRBV19	CASTFHFSDRARDNSPLHF
TRBJ1-1	TRBV18	CASSPFTGRNTEAFF
TRBJ1-1	TRBV5-1	CASSTEGNSNTEAFF
.	TRBV5-4	CASSFPGTAPTSSYNEQFF
TRBJ2-7	TRBV5-6	CASSLTDINRAYEQYF
TRBJ2-1	TRBV27	CASHLSVGTYNEQFF
TRBJ2-3	TRBV5-1	CASSLSWGGGTDTQYF
TRBJ2-1	TRBV29-1	CSVETQAGGNEQFF
TRBJ2-7	TRBV6-4	CASIPGAHEQYF
TRBJ2-7	TRBV6-4	CASSPGTSGTYEQYF
TRBJ2-7	TRBV28	CASSLGLGGQGAVRVYEQYF
TRBJ2-5	TRBV28	CASRSTRDRVSETQYF
TRBJ1-2	TRBV28	CASSQDINYGYTF
TRBJ1-2	TRBV9	CASSVDWRYTF
TRBJ2-7	TRBV27	CASSLRGGYSTYEQYF